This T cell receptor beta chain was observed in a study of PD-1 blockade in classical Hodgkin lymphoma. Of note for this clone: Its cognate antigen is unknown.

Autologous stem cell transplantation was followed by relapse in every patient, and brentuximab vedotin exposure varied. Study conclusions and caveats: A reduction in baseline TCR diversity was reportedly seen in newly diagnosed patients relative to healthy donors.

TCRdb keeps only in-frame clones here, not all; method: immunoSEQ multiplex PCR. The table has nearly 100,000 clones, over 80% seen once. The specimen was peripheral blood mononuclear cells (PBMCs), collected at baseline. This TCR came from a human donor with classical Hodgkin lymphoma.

The CDR3 DNA reads as TGCGCCAGCAAGGGGGACACGGGATCACCCCTCCACTTT. This gives the protein CASKGDTGSPLHF. The chain recombines TRBV10-1 with TRBJ1-6; D is possibly TRBD1 (6 bases). CDR3 length: 13 residues. The germline gives CDR1 WNHNN, CDR2 SYGVQD (reference sequence). Trimming shortened V by 7 bases and J by 10 bases, and 14 bases separated the two germline ends.